This TCR beta chain originates from a study of T cell clonotyping in hematopoietic cell transplantation. Findings and caveats of the study: Pathologically expanded recipient clonotypes increased progressively from day 30 to day 180 as diversity fell. Few recipient clonotypes overlapped donors; over 95% were de novo at given depth.

Time point reported: recipient sample about 28 days before transplant, after cytoreduction. This CDR3 region has 14 residues. Trimming took 3 bases from V and 10 from J, leaving 18 bases between them. In germline, CDR1 is SGHTA, CDR2 FQGNSA. Method: immunoSEQ multiplex PCR; TCRdb's copy keeps in-frame clones and lacks some. Of tens of thousands of clones detected, under 95% appear once; the ten largest clones hold approximately 2%. Notes on this clone: Antigen unknown.

This clonotype was sampled from a man in his fifties with acute myeloid leukemia. Some clones in this sample may be carry-over from other donors' samples. This chain uses TRBV7-2 with TRBJ1-2; D remains ambiguous. The sample was peripheral blood mononuclear cells, taken before stem cell transplant. CDR3 amino acids: CASSLWAEGAAYTF. The CDR3 DNA sequence: TGTGCCAGCAGCTTGTGGGCCGAGGGCGCGGCCTACACCTTC. Full variable domain (rest looked up from reference TRBV7-2 and TRBJ1-2): GAGVSQSPSNKVTEKGKDVELRCDPISGHTALYWYRQSLGQGLEFLIYFQGNSAPDKSGLPSDRFSAERTGGSVSTLTIQRTQQEDSAVYLCASSLWAEGAAYTFGSGTRLTVV.